This TCR beta chain originates from a study of PD-L1 blockade in urothelial cancer. This clone came up a few times. Its matching antigen is unknown. Indicated time point: pretreatment peripheral blood. V lost 3 bases, J lost 9 bases, and 8 bases stayed unmatched. This CDR3 has 15 residues. Germline CDR1 MGHRA, CDR2 YSYEKL. Every PCR got spiked synthetic TCR analog templates. Some clones are missing from TCRdb's copy, which holds only in-frame ones; the method was immunoSEQ multiplex PCR. The table shows about 81,000 clones, with approximately 86% occurring only once. Study outcomes and limitations: Expansion of tumor-associated blood clones at 3 weeks was greater in durable-benefit patients.

V is TRBV4-1 and J is TRBJ1-5; 10 nucleotides line up with TRBD1. Sequencing used PBMCs, obtained around atezolizumab (anti-PD-L1) treatment. This TCR was recovered from a man aged 35 to 55 with urothelial cancer. DNA of the CDR3: TGCGCCAGCAGCCAGAACCGGGACAGGGGAGTGCCCCAGCATTTT. Translating it yields CASSQNRDRGVPQHF.